This T cell receptor (beta chain) was sequenced in a study of beta chain features in type 1 diabetes. Findings and caveats of the study: The VDJ junctions of type 1 diabetes patients carried fewer insertions and more deletions.

The V and J ends lost 5 bases and 0 bases respectively, with 9 bases between them. CDR1 and CDR2 from the germline V gene are SGHTA and FQGNSA. This CDR3 region has 14 residues. Expressed TCRB transcripts were sequenced because the isolated RNA had all been reverse transcribed beforehand. Profiled with immunoSEQ multiplex PCR; TCRdb holds only in-frame clones, not every one. The data show hundreds of thousands of clones, around 28% seen once. In this sample, this clone turned up a few times. The antigen is not known. The sample was naive CD4+ T cells from blood. The receptor was derived from a young man in good health. The chain links TRBV7-2 to TRBJ2-3; maybe TRBD1 (6 bases). The CDR3 sequence: CASSRGYSTDTQYF. The CDR3 DNA follows: TGTGCCAGCAGCAGGGGGTACAGCACAGATACGCAGTATTTT.